This T cell receptor beta chain is drawn from a study of T-cell memory formation after mild COVID-19. Regarding this clonotype: What it binds is unknown.

Each CDR3 protein is one row after TCRdb ran MiXCR on the 5' RACE reads. The table shows 470,000 or so distinct CDR3 sequences, with roughly 18% occurring only once. Study results and limitations: Pre-infection memory already had some responding clones, implying cross-reactive memory joined.

CDR3 length: 12 residues. The junction had 5 bases not matched to a gene; V was cut back by 6 bases and J by 7 bases. Germline assignment: CDR1 SGHTA and CDR2 FQGNSA. Material for sequencing was PBMCs or a T cell subset sorted from them (not recorded which). The chain links TRBV7-2 to TRBJ2-7; 8 nucleotides match TRBD1. This clonotype was obtained from a man younger than 35 who had mild COVID-19 (a few samples of this study predate the infection). Cell type and time point are not known. The CDR3 loop is CASSPGGREQYF. The CDR3 region has the DNA TGTGCCAGCAGTCCAGGGGGCCGGGAGCAGTACTTC.